Each of the 29 T cell receptor beta chains below was sequenced from the same sample in a study of cytomegalovirus exposure and HLA in healthy donors. This PCR relied on a set of 60 Vbeta primers and 13 Jbeta primers. TCRdb's table, derived via immunoSEQ multiplex PCR, lists solely in-frame clones and lacks some. This sample has under 250,000 clones, with 79% found just once. Sequencing was done on a sample of PBMCs. Every receptor here comes from a man aged 50 to 59 in good health and CMV-seronegative.

The chain uses TRBV5-4 and TRBJ2-4, with D uncertain. CDR3 length: 14 residues. The ends were cut back, 3 bases at V and 7 bases at J, with 14 bases in the middle. CDR1 and CDR2 from the germline V gene are SGHNT and YYREEE (reference sequence). CDR3 loop: CASSSSAPGNIQYF. The DNA for the CDR3 is TGTGCCAGCAGCTCGTCCGCCCCCGGGAACATTCAGTACTTC.

This chain uses TRBV18 with TRBJ1-1; 7 bases are a match to TRBD1. CDR1 and CDR2 (germline): KGHSH, LQKENI. Trimming took 3 bases from V and 1 from J; bases not matched to a gene: 5. This CDR3 contains 15 residues. CDR3 sequence (DNA): TGTGCCAGCTCACCCCTGCAGGGGGAGAACACTGAAGCTTTCTTT. The encoded protein is CASSPLQGENTEAFF.

Of note for this clone: Other DNA sequences in this sample translate to the same CDR3. The J gene is TRBJ2-3, the V gene TRBV6-5, with D tentatively TRBD1 (6 bases). This CDR3 has 12 residues. Trimming cost V 4 bases and J 5 bases, with 7 bases left between them. The germline gives CDR1 MNHEY, CDR2 SVGAGI. CDR3 sequence reads: CASSSQGDTQYF. The CDR3 DNA reads TGTGCCAGCAGTTCACAGGGAGATACGCAGTATTTT.

The chain has TRBV2 and TRBJ1-5; tentative D call: TRBD1 (5 bases). CDR1 and CDR2 (germline): SNHLY, FYNNEI. V was trimmed by 7 bases and J by 6 bases, leaving 13 bases between them. The CDR3 sequence is 13 residues long. This chain's CDR3 is CASTRGEGQPQHF. The CDR3 DNA follows: TGTGCCAGCACACGGGGGGAGGGTCAGCCCCAGCATTTT.

The CDR3 loop reads CASSLTTGGSGANVLTF. The CDR3 nucleotides read TGCGCCAGCAGCCTGACCACAGGGGGCTCTGGGGCCAACGTCCTGACTTTC. V and J are TRBV5-1 and TRBJ2-6, with TRBD1 identical over 8 bases. The V gene's germline CDR1 is SGHRS and CDR2 YFSETQ. The ends lost 4 bases at V and 0 bases at J; junction bases unmatched: 6. The CDR3 has 17 residues.

The chain combines TRBV29-1 with TRBJ2-5, with D perhaps matching TRBD2 (6 bases). The better agreement between TRBJ2-7 and the DNA end casts doubt on the J call. Germline V lookup: CDR1 SQVTM, CDR2 ANQGSEA. The CDR3 extends over 13 amino acids. The CDR3 loop reads CSVTGTYSYEQYF. In nucleotides, the CDR3 is TGCAGCGTTACCGGGACTTACAGCTACGAGCAGTACTTC.

The chain links TRBV5-1 to TRBJ2-2; 14 nucleotides align to TRBD2. The germline V gene encodes CDR1 SGHRS and CDR2 YFSETQ. The V gene end was trimmed by 1 base and the J gene end by 1 base; junction bases not matched to a gene: 18. This CDR3 is 23 amino acids long. The CDR3 nucleotides are TGCGCCAGCAGCTTGCCCCACCGGACTAGCGGGAGGCCCCAGACCTTGAACACCGGGGAGCTGTTTTTT. This encodes CASSLPHRTSGRPQTLNTGELFF.

This clone is a singleton in its sample. This chain uses TRBV7-3 with TRBJ1-1, with D perhaps matching TRBD1 (5 bases). Deletions cut 0 bases from V and 6 bases from J, with 8 bases between. Germline CDR1 reads SGHTA; CDR2 reads FQGTGA. The CDR3 sequence is 13 residues long. The CDR3 loop reads CASSLTGAAEAFF. The CDR3 DNA reads TGTGCCAGCAGCTTAACTGGGGCCGCTGAAGCTTTCTTT.

The rearrangement uses TRBV4-1 and TRBJ2-1; 9 nucleotides agree with TRBD1. Germline values: CDR1 MGHRA, CDR2 YSYEKL. The length of the CDR3 is 16 residues. Trimming cost V 4 bases and J 1 base; bases outside gene matches: 5. The CDR3 coding sequence is TGCGCCAGCAGCCCGGGACAGGGCTGGTCCTACAATGAGCAGTTCTTC. Its translation is CASSPGQGWSYNEQFF.

V usage is TRBV18 and J usage is TRBJ1-5; 8 bases align to TRBD1. The CDR3 covers 16 residues. Germline V gene sequence: CDR1 KGHSH, CDR2 LQKENI. The ends lost 4 bases at V and 6 bases at J; junction bases unmatched: 11. This CDR3 reads CASSLLDRASTQPQHF. The CDR3 DNA sequence: TGTGCCAGCTCACTATTGGACAGGGCAAGTACTCAGCCCCAGCATTTT.

The J gene is TRBJ2-7, the V gene TRBV11-2, with TRBD2 matching over 7 bases. In germline, CDR1 is SGHAT, CDR2 FQNNGV. V gave up 4 bases and J gave up 7 bases; unmatched junction bases: 10. The CDR3 spans 14 residues. The CDR3 protein is CASSSWGGAGEQYF. The CDR3 region has the DNA TGTGCCAGCAGCTCTTGGGGGGGAGCGGGGGAGCAGTACTTC.

The chain employs TRBV29-1 and TRBJ2-5; 7 bases are a match to TRBD1. The end of the DNA fits TRBJ2-7 better, so the J call may be wrong. The CDR3 spans 12 residues. CDR1 is SQVTM and CDR2 is ANQGSEA in the germline V gene. CDR3: CSVQGTPYEQYF. CDR3 sequence (DNA): TGCAGCGTACAGGGGACCCCCTACGAGCAGTACTTC.

The chain combines TRBV29-1 with TRBJ2-1; TRBD2 is a possible D gene (5 bases). Germline-derived CDR1 and CDR2 are SQVTM and ANQGSEA. Trimming pared 4 bases from V and 2 bases from J, leaving 9 bases between. The length of the CDR3 is 13 residues. For the CDR3, the DNA is TGCAGCGTTGTGGTGGGAGCCTACAATGAGCAGTTCTTC. Protein product: CSVVVGAYNEQFF.

The J gene is TRBJ2-3, the V gene TRBV7-9; 8 positions agree with TRBD2. There are 15 residues in the CDR3. Germline V gene data show CDR1 as SEHNR and CDR2 as FQNEAQ (reference sequence). Trimming at V came to 5 bases and at J to 0 bases, leaving 4 bases not matched to a gene. The DNA of the CDR3 is TGTGCCAGCAGCACCCCTAGCGGGAGCACAGATACGCAGTATTTT. Protein product: CASSTPSGSTDTQYF.

The rearrangement uses TRBV7-3 and TRBJ2-1, with 7 bases that match TRBD1. The V segment lost 2 bases and the J segment 8 bases; nucleotides outside the gene matches: 6. Looked up from germline, CDR1 is SGHTA and CDR2 is FQGTGA. This CDR3 region has 14 residues. The CDR3 region is CASSLGLGGDEQFF. Here the CDR3 DNA reads TGTGCCAGCAGCTTAGGTTTAGGGGGCGATGAGCAGTTCTTC.

The CDR3 DNA reads as TGTGCCAGTGGCTCCCGGACTAGCGTGCAAATTTCCTACAATGAGCAGTTCTTC. This gives the protein CASGSRTSVQISYNEQFF. The chain links TRBV19 to TRBJ2-1; TRBD2 agrees at 9 bases. J gave up 1 base and V 8 bases, and 15 bases lay outside the gene matches. The CDR3 is made up of 18 amino acids. Germline V CDR1 and CDR2: LNHDA, SQIVND (reference sequence).

This clone was observed once. V gene TRBV7-8 combines with J gene TRBJ2-1; 9 positions agree with TRBD1. The V and J ends lost 6 bases and 7 bases, in that order; junction bases with no gene match: 7. This CDR3 contains 14 residues. CDR1 and CDR2 (germline): SGHVS, FQNEAQ. Here the CDR3 reads CASRIRDRENEQFF. CDR3 bases: TGTGCCAGCAGGATCCGGGACAGGGAGAATGAGCAGTTCTTC.

The rearrangement joins TRBV7-2 to TRBJ1-2; D uncertain. Germline-derived CDR1 and CDR2 are SGHTA and FQGNSA. The ends were cut back, 1 base at V and 2 bases at J, with 14 bases in the middle. The CDR3 extends over 16 amino acids. CDR3 sequence: CASSLGGVASNYGYTF. CDR3 sequence (DNA): TGTGCCAGCAGCTTAGGCGGGGTGGCATCGAACTATGGCTACACCTTC.

This clone was recorded only once. This chain connects TRBV27 to TRBJ1-2; D remains ambiguous. The CDR3 extends over 14 amino acids. Germline values: CDR1 MNHEY, CDR2 SMNVEV (reference sequence). The V gene lost 5 bases and the J gene lost 5 bases, with 15 bases spanning the gap. The CDR3 sequence is CASSTNPWAYGYTF. The CDR3 coding sequence is TGTGCCAGCAGTACGAACCCCTGGGCATATGGCTACACCTTC.

This sequence joins TRBV6-1 and TRBJ1-4; 9 bases match TRBD1. J was trimmed by 4 bases and V by 6 bases; bases with no gene match: 6. Germline V gene sequence: CDR1 MNHNS, CDR2 SASEGT. CDR3 size: 15 residues. The CDR3 region is CASRPWTGVNEKLFF. For the CDR3, the DNA is TGTGCCAGCAGGCCTTGGACAGGGGTTAATGAAAAACTGTTTTTT.

The CDR3 DNA reads TGCGCCAGCAGCTCAGAACAGGGCAATGAGCAGTTCTTC. Translation gives CASSSEQGNEQFF. The chain combines TRBV5-1 with TRBJ2-1; D is perhaps TRBD1 (6 bases). V lost 3 bases to trimming and J lost 6 bases, with 10 bases between them. The CDR3 has 13 amino acids. Germline CDR1 SGHRS, CDR2 YFSETQ.

The V and J genes are TRBV30 and TRBJ2-2; TRBD1 agrees at 10 bases. The trim removed 1 base at V and 6 bases at J, leaving 2 bases unmatched. The CDR3 is made up of 14 amino acids. From germline, CDR1 is GTSNPN and CDR2 SVGIG (reference sequence). CDR3 sequence: CAWSEGQGSGELFF. CDR3 sequence (DNA): TGTGCCTGGAGTGAGGGACAGGGGTCCGGGGAGCTGTTTTTT.

The rearrangement uses TRBV19 and TRBJ2-7; the D gene is possibly TRBD2 (6 bases). The germline CDR1 and CDR2 sequences are LNHDA and SQIVND (reference sequence). The CDR3 consists of 15 residues. Trimming took off 5 bases at V and 0 bases at J, with 14 bases between the two ends. The CDR3 nucleotides are TGTGCCAGTAGTTCCCAAACCGGGAGCTCCTACGAGCAGTACTTC. This translates into CASSSQTGSSYEQYF.

The chain joins TRBV28 to TRBJ1-5; tentative D call: TRBD1 (6 bases). V was clipped by 6 bases and J by 2 bases, with 14 bases between them. Per germline, CDR1 MDHEN and CDR2 SYDVKM. There are 15 residues in the CDR3. The CDR3 sequence is CASRLFGGGNQPQHF. The DNA of the CDR3 is TGTGCCAGCAGATTGTTTGGGGGCGGCAATCAGCCCCAGCATTTT.

The chain is built from TRBV5-4 and TRBJ2-2; perhaps TRBD2 as D (6 bases). V lost 3 bases and J lost 4, with 10 bases in between. The CDR3 is 14 amino acids. The germline CDR1 and CDR2 sequences are SGHNT and YYREEE (reference sequence). The chain's CDR3 is CASSWRGLTGELFF. The CDR3 nucleotides read TGTGCCAGCAGCTGGCGGGGTCTCACCGGGGAGCTGTTTTTT.

The chain's CDR3 is CASSLAGDRSSYNEQFF. For the CDR3, the DNA is TGTGCCAGCAGCTTGGCCGGAGACCGCAGCTCCTACAATGAGCAGTTCTTC. The chain joins TRBV5-6 to TRBJ2-1, with D uncertain. The CDR3 is 17 amino acids. From germline, CDR1 is SGHDT and CDR2 YYEEEE. Trimming cost V 0 bases and J 0 bases, with 13 bases left between them.

This clone has just one count. The V call is TRBV7-9, the J call TRBJ2-3, with 13 positions matching TRBD2. Germline CDR1 SEHNR, CDR2 FQNEAQ (reference sequence). This CDR3 comprises 16 residues. The V segment lost 5 bases and the J segment 2 bases; nucleotides outside the gene matches: 4. The CDR3 reads CASSTTSGRATDTQYF. The CDR3 DNA is TGTGCCAGCAGCACTACTAGCGGGAGGGCCACAGATACGCAGTATTTT.

The CDR3 loop is CASSFLDNTGELFF. CDR3 sequence (DNA): TGTGCCAGCAGTTTTCTAGACAACACCGGGGAGCTGTTTTTT. The rearrangement joins TRBV28 to TRBJ2-2, with no clear D. The V gene lost 3 bases and the J gene lost 2 bases, with 7 bases spanning the gap. The germline gives CDR1 MDHEN, CDR2 SYDVKM. The CDR3 covers 14 residues.

The chain has TRBV18 and TRBJ2-7, with a tentative D call TRBD1 (5 bases). V lost 2 bases and J lost 1, with 12 bases in between. Germline CDR1 KGHSH, CDR2 LQKENI. This CDR3 region has 15 residues. The CDR3 here is CASSPTTALSYEQYF. The CDR3 DNA reads TGTGCCAGCTCACCAACGACAGCCCTATCCTACGAGCAGTACTTC.